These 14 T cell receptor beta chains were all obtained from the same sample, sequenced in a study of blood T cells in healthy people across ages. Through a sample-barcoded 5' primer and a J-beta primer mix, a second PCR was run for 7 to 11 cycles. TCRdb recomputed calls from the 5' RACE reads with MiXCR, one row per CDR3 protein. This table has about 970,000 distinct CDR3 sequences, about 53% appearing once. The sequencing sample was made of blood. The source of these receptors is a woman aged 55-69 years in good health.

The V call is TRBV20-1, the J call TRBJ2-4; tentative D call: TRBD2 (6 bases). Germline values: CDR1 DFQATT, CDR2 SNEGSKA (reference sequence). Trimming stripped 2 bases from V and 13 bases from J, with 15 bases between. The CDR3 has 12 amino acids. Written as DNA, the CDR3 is TGCAGTGCTAGATTCACTAGCATTGAGCAGTACTTC. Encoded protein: CSARFTSIEQYF.

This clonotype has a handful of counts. DNA of the CDR3: TGTGCCAGCAGCCGGGACAGGCTAAATCAGCCCCAGCATTTT. This sequence encodes CASSRDRLNQPQHF. This sequence joins TRBV6-2 or TRBV6-3 and TRBJ1-5; 8 bases agree with TRBD1. The CDR3 has 14 amino acids. Germline values: CDR1 MNHEY, CDR2 SVGEGT. Losses at the gene ends were 6 bases for V and 4 bases for J; bases not matched to a gene: 5.

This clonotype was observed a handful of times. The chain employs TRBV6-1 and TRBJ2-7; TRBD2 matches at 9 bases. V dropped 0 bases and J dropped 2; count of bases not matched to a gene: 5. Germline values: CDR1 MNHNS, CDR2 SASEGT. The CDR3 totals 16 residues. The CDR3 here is CASSEAHASGAYEQYF. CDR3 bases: TGTGCCAGCAGTGAAGCGCACGCTAGCGGGGCCTACGAGCAGTACTTC.

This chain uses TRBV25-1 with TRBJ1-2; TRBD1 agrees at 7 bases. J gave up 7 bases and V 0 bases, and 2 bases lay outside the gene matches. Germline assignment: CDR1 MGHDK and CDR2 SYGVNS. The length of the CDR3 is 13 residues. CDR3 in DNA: TGTGCCAGCAGTGAATATGGGACAGTTGGCTACACCTTC. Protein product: CASSEYGTVGYTF.

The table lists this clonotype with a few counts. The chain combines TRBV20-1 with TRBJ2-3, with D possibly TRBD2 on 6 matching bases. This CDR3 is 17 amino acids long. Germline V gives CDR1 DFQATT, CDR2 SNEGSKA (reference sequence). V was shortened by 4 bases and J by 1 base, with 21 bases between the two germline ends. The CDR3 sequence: CSATPPGAGQGTDTQYF. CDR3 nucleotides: TGCAGTGCTACCCCTCCGGGAGCCGGTCAAGGCACAGATACGCAGTATTTT.

CDR3 amino acids: CASSRTGWNSPLHF. The CDR3 coding sequence is TGTGCCAGCAGCCGGACAGGGTGGAATTCACCCCTCCACTTT. The J gene is TRBJ1-6, the V gene TRBV2; TRBD1 matches 8 bases. The CDR3 is made up of 14 amino acids. Trimming took 6 bases from V and 7 from J; bases not matched to a gene: 5. Per germline, CDR1 SNHLY and CDR2 FYNNEI.

CDR3 bases: TGTGCCAGCAGCCCCGGATTCAGCCCCCAGCATTTT. Protein product: CASSPGFSPQHF. The V and J genes are TRBV28 and TRBJ1-5, with D uncertain. The CDR3 loop spans 12 amino acids. CDR1 MDHEN and CDR2 SYDVKM come from the germline V gene. Trimming removed 6 bases from V and 10 bases from J, with 13 bases in between.

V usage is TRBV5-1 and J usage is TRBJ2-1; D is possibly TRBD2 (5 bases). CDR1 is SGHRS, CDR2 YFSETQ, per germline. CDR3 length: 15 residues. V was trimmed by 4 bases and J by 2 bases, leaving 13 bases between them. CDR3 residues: CASSEGVRAYNEQFF. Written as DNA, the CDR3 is TGCGCCAGCAGCGAGGGCGTGAGAGCCTACAATGAGCAGTTCTTC.

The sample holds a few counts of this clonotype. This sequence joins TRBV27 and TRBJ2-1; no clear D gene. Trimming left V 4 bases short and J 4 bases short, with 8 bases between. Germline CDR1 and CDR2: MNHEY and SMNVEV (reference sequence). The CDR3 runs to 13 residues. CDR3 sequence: CASSSDRYNEQFF. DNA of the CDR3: TGTGCCAGCAGTTCGGACCGATACAATGAGCAGTTCTTC.

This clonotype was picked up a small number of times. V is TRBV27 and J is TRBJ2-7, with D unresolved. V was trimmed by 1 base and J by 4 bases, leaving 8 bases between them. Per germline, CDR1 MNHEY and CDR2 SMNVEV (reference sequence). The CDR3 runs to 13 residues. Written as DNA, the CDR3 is TGTGCCAGCAGTTTATACCGAAGTTACGAGCAGTACTTC. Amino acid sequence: CASSLYRSYEQYF.

CDR3 protein: CASSPGESGTALFGEQFF. The CDR3 DNA reads TGCGCCAGCAGCCCGGGAGAGAGTGGGACCGCGCTTTTCGGTGAGCAGTTCTTC. The chain recombines TRBV5-1 with TRBJ2-1; D might be TRBD2 (6 bases). Germline values: CDR1 SGHRS, CDR2 YFSETQ. The CDR3 is made up of 18 amino acids. Trimming stripped 4 bases from V and 9 bases from J, with 29 bases between.

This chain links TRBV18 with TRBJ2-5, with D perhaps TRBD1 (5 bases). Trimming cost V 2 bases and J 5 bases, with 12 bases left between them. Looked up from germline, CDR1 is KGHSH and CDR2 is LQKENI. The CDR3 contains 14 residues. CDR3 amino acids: CASSPAGSYETQYF. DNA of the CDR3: TGTGCCAGCTCACCAGCAGGGTCATACGAGACCCAGTACTTC.

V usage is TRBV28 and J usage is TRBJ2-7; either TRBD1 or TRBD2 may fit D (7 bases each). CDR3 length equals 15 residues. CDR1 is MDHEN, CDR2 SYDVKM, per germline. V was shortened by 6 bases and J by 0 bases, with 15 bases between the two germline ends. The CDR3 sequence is CASRSGTVDSYEQYF. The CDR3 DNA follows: TGTGCCAGCAGAAGCGGGACAGTGGACTCCTACGAGCAGTACTTC.

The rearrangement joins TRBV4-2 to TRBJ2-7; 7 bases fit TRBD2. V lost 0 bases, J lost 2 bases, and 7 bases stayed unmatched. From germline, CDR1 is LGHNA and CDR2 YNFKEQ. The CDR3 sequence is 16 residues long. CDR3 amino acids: CASSQDGGGVPYEQYF. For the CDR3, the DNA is TGTGCCAGCAGCCAAGACGGTGGGGGGGTTCCCTACGAGCAGTACTTC.